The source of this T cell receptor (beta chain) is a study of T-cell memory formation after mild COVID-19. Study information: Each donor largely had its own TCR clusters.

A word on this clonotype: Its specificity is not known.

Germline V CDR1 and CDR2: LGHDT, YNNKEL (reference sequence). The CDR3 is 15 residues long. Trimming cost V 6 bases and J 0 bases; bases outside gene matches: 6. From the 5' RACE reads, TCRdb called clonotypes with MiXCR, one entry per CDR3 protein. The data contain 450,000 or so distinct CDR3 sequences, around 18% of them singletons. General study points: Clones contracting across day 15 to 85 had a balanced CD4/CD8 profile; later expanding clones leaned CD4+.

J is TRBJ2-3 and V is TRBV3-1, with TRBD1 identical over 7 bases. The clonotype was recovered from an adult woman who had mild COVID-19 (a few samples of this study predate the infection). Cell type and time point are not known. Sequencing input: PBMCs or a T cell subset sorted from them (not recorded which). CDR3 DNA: TGTGCCAGCAGTTCCTGGGACAGAAGCACAGATACGCAGTATTTT. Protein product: CASSSWDRSTDTQYF.